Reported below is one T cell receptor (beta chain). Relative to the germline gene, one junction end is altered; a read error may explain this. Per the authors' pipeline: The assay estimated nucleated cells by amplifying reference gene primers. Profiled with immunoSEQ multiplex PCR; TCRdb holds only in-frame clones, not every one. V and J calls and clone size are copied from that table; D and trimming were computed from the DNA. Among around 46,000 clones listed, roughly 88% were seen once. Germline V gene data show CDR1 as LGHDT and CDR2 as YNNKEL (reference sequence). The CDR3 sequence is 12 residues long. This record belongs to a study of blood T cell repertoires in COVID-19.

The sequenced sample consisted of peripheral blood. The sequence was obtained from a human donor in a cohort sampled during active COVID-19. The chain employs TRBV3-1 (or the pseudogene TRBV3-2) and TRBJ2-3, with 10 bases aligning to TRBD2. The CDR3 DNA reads TGTGCCAGCAGCCGCCAACTAGCGGGGCCGGTATTT. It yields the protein CASSRQLAGPVF.